The T cell receptor beta chain under discussion was sequenced for a study of blood T cell repertoires in COVID-19. Between the trimmed V and J ends, which lost 1 base and 7 bases, there was a span of 16 bases. Looked up from germline, CDR1 is LGHNA and CDR2 is YNFKEQ. This CDR3 contains 15 residues. Original processing notes: From reference gene primer amplification, estimates of nucleated cell counts were derived. TCRdb's copy holds only in-frame clones and misses some; the assay was immunoSEQ multiplex PCR. V and J calls and clone size are copied from that table; D and trimming were computed from the DNA. The sample shows about 210,000 clones, less than 90% of them seen only once. This clone was counted between two and nine times.

The J gene is TRBJ1-2, the V gene TRBV4-2; D call uncertain. The receptor comes from a woman aged 70 to 79 with acute or convalescent COVID-19. Sequenced sample: peripheral blood. This CDR3 reads CASSQGGSPRAGYTF. CDR3 DNA sequence: TGTGCCAGCAGCCAAGGGGGTAGCCCGAGGGCTGGCTACACCTTC.